The following is a TCR beta chain sequence with its context. Its specificity is not known. PCR was performed a second time for roughly 7 to 11 cycles using a sample-barcoded 5' primer and a J-beta primer mix. A 12-random-nucleotide template-switch adaptor tagged each cDNA molecule. TCRdb redid the calling of the 5' RACE reads with MiXCR, one entry per CDR3 protein. This table has approximately 800,000 distinct CDR3 sequences, more than 35% appearing once. This entry is derived from a study of blood T cells in healthy people across ages. Whole-study results and caveats: Roughly linear age-related decline in beta diversity appeared, significant by age approximately 41.

CDR1 is LGHDT and CDR2 is YNNKEL in the germline V gene (reference sequence). Trimming took 11 bases from V and 5 from J, leaving 16 bases between them. The CDR3 is 13 residues long. Input material: blood. The V call is TRBV3-1, the J call TRBJ2-1; D gene unclear. This receptor was identified in a man older than 75 in good health. CDR3 bases: TGTGCCGGCGGAGCGCGCCGTAACAATGAGCAGTTCTTC. This translates into CAGGARRNNEQFF.